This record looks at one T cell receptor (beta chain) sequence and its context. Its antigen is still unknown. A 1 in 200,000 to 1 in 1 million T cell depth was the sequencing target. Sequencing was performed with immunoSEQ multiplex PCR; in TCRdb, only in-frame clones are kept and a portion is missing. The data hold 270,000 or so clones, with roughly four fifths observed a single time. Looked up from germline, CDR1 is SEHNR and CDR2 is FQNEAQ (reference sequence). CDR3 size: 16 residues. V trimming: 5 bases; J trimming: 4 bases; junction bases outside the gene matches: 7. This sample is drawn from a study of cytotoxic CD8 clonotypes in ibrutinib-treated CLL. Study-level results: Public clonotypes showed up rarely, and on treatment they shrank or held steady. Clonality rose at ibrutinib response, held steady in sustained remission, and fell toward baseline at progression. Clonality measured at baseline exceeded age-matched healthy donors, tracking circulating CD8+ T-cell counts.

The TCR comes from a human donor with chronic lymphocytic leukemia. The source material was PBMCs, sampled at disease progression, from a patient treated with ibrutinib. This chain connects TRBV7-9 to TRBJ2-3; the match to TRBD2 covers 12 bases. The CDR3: CASSQGLAGSADTQYF. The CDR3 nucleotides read TGTGCCAGCAGCCAAGGACTAGCGGGATCGGCAGATACGCAGTATTTT.